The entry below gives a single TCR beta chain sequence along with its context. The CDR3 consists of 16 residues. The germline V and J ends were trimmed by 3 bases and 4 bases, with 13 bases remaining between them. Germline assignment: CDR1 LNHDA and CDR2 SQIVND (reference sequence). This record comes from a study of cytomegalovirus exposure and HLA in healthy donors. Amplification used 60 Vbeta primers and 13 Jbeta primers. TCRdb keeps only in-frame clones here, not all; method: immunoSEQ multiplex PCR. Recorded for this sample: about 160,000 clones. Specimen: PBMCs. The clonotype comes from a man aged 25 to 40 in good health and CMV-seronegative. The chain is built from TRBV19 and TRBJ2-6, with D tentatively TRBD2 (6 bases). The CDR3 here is CASSMGLPSGANVLTF. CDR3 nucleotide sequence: TGTGCCAGTAGTATGGGACTGCCTTCAGGGGCCAACGTCCTGACTTTC.